This T cell receptor beta chain was observed in a study of T cell responses to AZD1222 COVID-19 vaccine. Comment on this clone: Its antigen remains unidentified.

The repertoire was sequenced with immunoSEQ multiplex PCR; TCRdb's copy has only in-frame clones and lacks some. The sample has over 85,000 clones, roughly 92% seen once. Findings and limits, study-wide: Close to half of all spike-specific TCRs reportedly target regions of the variants that are unmutated.

The input for sequencing was peripheral blood, taken 28 days after the second AZD1222 dose. This TCR came from an adult who received the AZD1222 COVID-19 vaccine.

The CDR3 sequence is CASSSDAGSVEKLFF. Written as DNA, the CDR3 is TGTGCCAGCAGCTCGGATGCCGGGTCGGTTGAAAAACTGTTTTTT. The chain joins TRBV7-9 to TRBJ1-4; D is undetermined. Germline CDR1 reads SEHNR; CDR2 reads FQNEAQ (reference sequence). CDR3 length equals 15 residues. Trimming took 4 bases from V and 7 from J, leaving 16 bases between them.